This TCR beta chain is from a study of shared T cell receptors in the human thymus. Repertoires were generated with immunoSEQ multiplex PCR, while TCRdb's copy carries only in-frame clones and drops some. The repertoire holds more than 550,000 clones, with roughly 85% as singletons. CDR3 size: 15 residues. Germline CDR1 reads SGHRS; CDR2 reads YFSETQ. V was clipped by 0 bases and J by 5 bases; unmatched bases: 4. This sample also belongs to another study, concerning human thymus T cells. That work adds: In corrective heart surgery, resections were taken, and these provided the thymus tissue. Blood and thymic repertoires both appeared biased in V and J gene usage.

This TCR was sampled from a girl in the first two years of life with a congenital heart defect. Sequenced: thymocytes. The chain uses TRBV5-1 and TRBJ1-4; TRBD1 aligns across 7 bases. Here the CDR3 reads CASSLANRGNEKLFF. CDR3 bases: TGCGCCAGCAGCTTGGCTAACAGGGGAAATGAAAAACTGTTTTTT. The full variable domain, rest sourced from reference TRBV5-1 and TRBJ1-4, is KAGVTQTPRYLIKTRGQQVTLSCSPISGHRSVSWYQQTPGQGLQFLFEYFSETQRNKGNFPGRFSGRQFSNSRSEMNVSTLELGDSALYLCASSLANRGNEKLFFGSGTQLSVL.